The rows below give T cell receptor beta chains drawn from one sample of a study of T cell clones after liver transplantation. Sequencing used immunoSEQ multiplex PCR; TCRdb keeps in-frame clones, though not all of them. The sample has about 75,000 clones; about 92% are singletons. Sequencing was performed on CD4+ T cells from blood, taken before liver transplant. These receptors were taken from a human donor who received a liver transplant. Each CDR3 is given with its conserved first and last residue. D genes are given only for firm matches. The size of a clone is reported for some rows only, either as once, few or many, or as a class for expanded clones.

V gene	clone size	J gene	D gene	CDR3 DNA	CDR3 protein
TRBV19	once	TRBJ1-2	TRBD1	TGTGCCAGTAGTAGGAGCACAGGGGGAGGGTTCTATGGCTACACCTTC	CASSRSTGGGFYGYTF
TRBV30	-	TRBJ2-3	-	TGTGCCTGGAGTGTAGAGACCACAGATACGCAGTATTTT	CAWSVETTDTQYF
TRBV2	-	TRBJ1-2	-	TGTGCCAGCAGTGGAGTTGGCAGTCGACCCTACTATGGCTACACCTTC	CASSGVGSRPYYGYTF
TRBV5-1	-	TRBJ2-5	TRBD1	TGCGCCAGCAGCAGCCAGGGGGAAGAGACCCAGTACTTC	CASSSQGEETQYF
TRBV11-3	once	TRBJ2-7	-	TGTGCCAGCAGCGCCACAGGTCCCCTCTACGAGCAGTACTTC	CASSATGPLYEQYF
TRBV5-1	-	TRBJ2-1	-	TGCGCCAGCAGCTTGGTGTTTAGCGCGGGTCCCAATGAGCAGTTCTTC	CASSLVFSAGPNEQFF
TRBV29-1	-	TRBJ1-1	-	TGCAGCGTTGGGGCAGCGGGAGCTGAAGCTTTCTTT	CSVGAAGAEAFF
TRBV30	-	TRBJ1-2	-	TGTGCCTGGAGTGACAGCCACTATGGCTACACCTTC	CAWSDSHYGYTF
TRBV21-1	-	TRBJ2-3	-	TGTGCCAGCAGCAAAAAGGCTAGCGGGAGTCCAGATACGCAGTATTTT	CASSKKASGSPDTQYF
TRBV28	-	TRBJ2-7	TRBD2	TGTGCCAGCAGTTACACTAGCGGGAGGCGAGATGAGCAGTACTTC	CASSYTSGRRDEQYF
TRBV7-2	-	TRBJ1-2	TRBD1	TGTGCCAGCAGCTTAGGGGGGACAGGGAAAATTTATGGCTACACCTTC	CASSLGGTGKIYGYTF
TRBV19	-	TRBJ2-1	-	TGTGCCAGCCGCGGACTGGCTGGTCTACCCTACAATGAGCAGTTCTTC	CASRGLAGLPYNEQFF
TRBV16	-	TRBJ2-7	TRBD1	TGTGCCAGCAGCCAATCGTTACAGGGGGCATTCGAGCAGTACTTC	CASSQSLQGAFEQYF
TRBV7-3	once	TRBJ2-7	TRBD2	TGTGCCAGCAGGTTGGCGGGAGGGACCTACGAGCAGTACTTC	CASRLAGGTYEQYF
TRBV11-2	-	TRBJ2-2	TRBD2	TGTGCCAGCAGCTTAGGTCGTGGCGGGAGGTATACCGGGGAGCTGTTTTTT	CASSLGRGGRYTGELFF
TRBV30	-	TRBJ2-2	TRBD2	TGTGCCTGGAGTGCACGATTTGGGACTAGCAAGGCCGGGGAGCTGTTTTTT	CAWSARFGTSKAGELFF
TRBV21-1	-	TRBJ2-1	-	TGTGCCAGCTCACCGCCAGGGACTAGCTACAATGAGCAGTTCTTC	CASSPPGTSYNEQFF
TRBV5-4	-	TRBJ2-7	-	TGTGCCAGCAGCCCGGACAGTATCGACGAGCAGTACTTC	CASSPDSIDEQYF
TRBV2	-	TRBJ1-1	-	TGTGCCAGCAGTGGAGACGGTACGGGGCCAACTGAAGCTTTCTTT	CASSGDGTGPTEAFF
TRBV9	-	TRBJ2-7	-	TGTGCCAGCAGCCCAGGGACCGCAGAGAAGCAGTACTTC	CASSPGTAEKQYF
TRBV5-1	-	TRBJ2-7	-	TGCGCCAGCACCAGAGACGGCAGATCCTACGAGCAGTACTTC	CASTRDGRSYEQYF
TRBV19	-	TRBJ2-2	-	TGTGCCAGTAAGGCAGCGGGGAACACCGGGGAGCTGTTTTTT	CASKAAGNTGELFF
TRBV19	-	TRBJ1-2	-	TGTGCCAGTAGTATCAACAGGGTGGACTATGGCTACACCTTC	CASSINRVDYGYTF
TRBV9	-	TRBJ2-3	-	TGTGCCAGCAGCGTAGCGGGGAGCACAGATACGCAGTATTTT	CASSVAGSTDTQYF
TRBV6-5	-	TRBJ1-5	-	TGTGCCAGCAGTCACAGGGAAAATCAGCCCCAGCATTTT	CASSHRENQPQHF
TRBV7-2	-	TRBJ2-2	TRBD2	TGTGCCAGCAGCTTACTAGCGGGAGCCAGCACCGGGGAGCTGTTTTTT	CASSLLAGASTGELFF
TRBV7-3	-	TRBJ2-3	TRBD2	TGTGCCAGCAGCCAAGGACTAGCGGGAGCTCTAGATACGCAGTATTTT	CASSQGLAGALDTQYF
TRBV7-8	few	TRBJ2-7	TRBD1	TGTGCCAGCAGCCCTCGACAGGGGTATAATGGGGAGCAGTACTTC	CASSPRQGYNGEQYF
TRBV6-1	once	TRBJ2-7	TRBD1	TGTGCCAGCAGTGCCAGGGACAGGGCTAACTACGAGCAGTACTTC	CASSARDRANYEQYF
TRBV4-2	-	TRBJ2-1	-	TGTGCCAGCAGCCAAGATATACAGGGGGAGGGTGAGCAGTTCTTC	CASSQDIQGEGEQFF
TRBV7-2	once	TRBJ1-5	-	TGTGCCAGCAGCCAGGACAGAAATGTCAATCAGCCCCAGCATTTT	CASSQDRNVNQPQHF
TRBV2	-	TRBJ1-4	-	TGTGCCAGCAGTGGAGATCCTCCGTGGAAACTGTTTTTT	CASSGDPPWKLFF
TRBV28	once	TRBJ1-5	-	TGTGCCAGCACCTCTTTCCCCAATCAGCCCCAGCATTTT	CASTSFPNQPQHF
TRBV6-1	-	TRBJ1-3	-	TGTGCCAGCAGTGAAATGGAAGGAAACACCATATATTTT	CASSEMEGNTIYF
TRBV5-1	-	TRBJ2-6	TRBD1	TGCGCCAGCAGCTTGGCTCAGGGGGCGTTTTTTGGGGCCAACGTCCTGACTTTC	CASSLAQGAFFGANVLTF
TRBV15	-	TRBJ2-2	-	TGTGCCACCAGCGGGTATTTTAAGGGGAGTAACCGGGGCACCGGGGAGCTGTTTTTT	CATSGYFKGSNRGTGELFF
TRBV7-2	once	TRBJ2-3	TRBD2	TGTGCCAGCAGCTTAGAGTTAGCGGGACCTAGCACAGATACGCAGTATTTT	CASSLELAGPSTDTQYF